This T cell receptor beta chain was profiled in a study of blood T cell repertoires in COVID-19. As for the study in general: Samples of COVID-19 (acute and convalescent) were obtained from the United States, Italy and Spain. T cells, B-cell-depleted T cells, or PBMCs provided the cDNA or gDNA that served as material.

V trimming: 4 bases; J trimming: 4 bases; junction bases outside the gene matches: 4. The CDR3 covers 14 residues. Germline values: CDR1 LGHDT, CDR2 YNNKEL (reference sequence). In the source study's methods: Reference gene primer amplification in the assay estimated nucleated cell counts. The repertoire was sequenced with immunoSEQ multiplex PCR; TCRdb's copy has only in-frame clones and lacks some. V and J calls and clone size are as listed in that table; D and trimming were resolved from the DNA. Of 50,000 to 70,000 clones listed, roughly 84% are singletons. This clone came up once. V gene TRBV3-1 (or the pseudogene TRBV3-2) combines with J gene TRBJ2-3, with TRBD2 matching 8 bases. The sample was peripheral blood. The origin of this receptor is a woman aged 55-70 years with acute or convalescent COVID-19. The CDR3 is CASSRGGRADTQYF. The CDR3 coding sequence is TGTGCCAGCAGCCGCGGGGGGCGAGCAGATACGCAGTATTTT.